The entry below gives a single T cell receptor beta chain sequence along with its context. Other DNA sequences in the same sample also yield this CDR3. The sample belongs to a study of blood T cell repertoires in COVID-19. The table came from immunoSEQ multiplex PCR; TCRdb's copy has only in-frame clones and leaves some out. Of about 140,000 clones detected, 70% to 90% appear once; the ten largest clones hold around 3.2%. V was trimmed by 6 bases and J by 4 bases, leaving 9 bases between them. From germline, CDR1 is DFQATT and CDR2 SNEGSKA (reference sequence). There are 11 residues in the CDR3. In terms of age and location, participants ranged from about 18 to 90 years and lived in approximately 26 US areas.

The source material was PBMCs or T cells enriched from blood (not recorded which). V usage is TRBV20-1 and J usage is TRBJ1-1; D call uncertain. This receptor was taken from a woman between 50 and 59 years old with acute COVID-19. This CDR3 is CSAARGTEAFF. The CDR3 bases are TGCAGTGCGGCCCGGGGCACTGAAGCTTTCTTT.